Each of the 26 T cell receptor beta chains below was sequenced from the same sample in a study of blood T cell repertoires in COVID-19. Measured with immunoSEQ multiplex PCR; TCRdb has only the in-frame clones, and not every one. Of over 250,000 clones detected, around nine tenths appear once; the ten largest clones hold around 1.9%. Sample: PBMCs or T cells enriched from blood (not recorded which). These TCRs come from an older woman who had recovered from COVID-19.

This rearrangement joins TRBV18 to TRBJ2-5; TRBD2 aligns across 9 bases. Germline V gives CDR1 KGHSH, CDR2 LQKENI. The V and J ends lost 2 bases and 5 bases, in that order; junction bases with no gene match: 9. The CDR3 length is 16 residues. For the CDR3, the DNA is TGTGCCAGCTCACCAGGGCTAGCGGGGTACTTGGAGACCCAGTACTTC. Amino acid sequence: CASSPGLAGYLETQYF. Full variable domain (remainder filled in from reference TRBV18 and TRBJ2-5): NAGVMQNPRHLVRRRGQEARLRCSPMKGHSHVYWYRQLPEEGLKFMVYLQKENIIDESGMPKERFSAEFPKEGPSILRIQQVVRGDSAAYFCASSPGLAGYLETQYFGPGTRLLVL.

The V gene is TRBV6-5, the J gene TRBJ1-3; D is unresolved. Germline CDR1 and CDR2: MNHEY and SVGAGI. CDR3 length equals 15 residues. Trimming shortened V by 5 bases and J by 0 bases, and 11 bases separated the two germline ends. CDR3 sequence reads: CASSPRGHSGNTIYF. For the CDR3, the DNA is TGTGCCAGCAGTCCCCGGGGTCACTCTGGAAACACCATATATTTT.

The chain recombines TRBV9 with TRBJ1-2; possibly TRBD1 for D (6 bases). V lost 3 bases and J lost 6, with 15 bases in between. The CDR3 totals 14 residues. The germline V gene has CDR1 SGDLS and CDR2 YYNGEE. CDR3 bases: TGTGCCAGCAGCGAGCCCGGGGGGGCGGATGGCTACACCTTC. The encoded protein is CASSEPGGADGYTF.

This rearrangement joins TRBV7-9 to TRBJ1-4; no firm D call. V was clipped by 6 bases and J by 8 bases, with 16 bases between them. The CDR3 is 14 amino acids. CDR1 SEHNR and CDR2 FQNEAQ come from the germline V gene (reference sequence). CDR3 bases: TGTGCCAGCAGTCCTCCCGGGGTGGGGGAAAAACTGTTTTTT. Translating gives CASSPPGVGEKLFF.

Details on this clone: An end of the junction does not agree with germline; a read error may underlie this. This chain uses TRBV7-7 with TRBJ2-2, with 7 positions matching TRBD2. Looked up from germline, CDR1 is SSHAT and CDR2 is FNYEAQ (reference sequence). The CDR3 is 15 residues long. CDR3 DNA sequence: TGTGCTAGCAGCTTGGGCGGGGGTAACACCGGGGAGCTGTTTTTT. As protein: CASSLGGGNTGELFF.

This clone was picked up one time. The chain has TRBV5-1 and TRBJ2-1; 10 nucleotides agree with TRBD2. The V gene's germline CDR1 is SGHRS and CDR2 YFSETQ. This CDR3 has 20 residues. V was clipped by 1 base and J by 0 bases; unmatched bases: 13. As DNA, the CDR3 is TGCGCCAGCAGCTTGCGCAGGGGCGGGAGCGGGAGGGCCTCCTACAATGAGCAGTTCTTC. Translating it yields CASSLRRGGSGRASYNEQFF. The variable domain in full, with the rest retrieved from reference TRBV5-1 and TRBJ2-1, is KAGVTQTPRYLIKTRGQQVTLSCSPISGHRSVSWYQQTPGQGLQFLFEYFSETQRNKGNFPGRFSGRQFSNSRSEMNVSTLELGDSALYLCASSLRRGGSGRASYNEQFFGPGTRLTVL.

The count of this clone is one. The chain joins TRBV3-1 (or the pseudogene TRBV3-2) to TRBJ2-2, with 9 bases matching TRBD1. In germline, CDR1 is LGHDT, CDR2 YNNKEL (reference sequence). CDR3 size: 16 residues. With 1 base clipped from V and 3 bases from J, the junction kept 3 bases outside the gene matches. The CDR3 nucleotides are TGTGCCAGCAGCCAAGTGGGACAGGGTTACACCGGGGAGCTGTTTTTT. This codes for CASSQVGQGYTGELFF.

V and J are TRBV14 and TRBJ1-4; weak D call: TRBD1 (5 bases). Trimming took 3 bases from V and 8 from J, leaving 16 bases between them. Germline-derived CDR1 and CDR2 are SGHDN and FVKESK. This CDR3 is 15 amino acids long. This CDR3 reads CASSQLGGEQEKLFF. The CDR3 region has the DNA TGTGCCAGCAGCCAGCTTGGGGGGGAACAAGAAAAACTGTTTTTT.

This chain uses TRBV10-3 with TRBJ1-1; 8 positions agree with TRBD1. The CDR3 has 15 amino acids. CDR1 is ENHRY and CDR2 is SYGVKD in the germline V gene. Written as DNA, the CDR3 is TGTAGATCTGTCAAAGCAGGGGGCTTGGACACTGAAGCTTTCTTT. Translating gives CRSVKAGGLDTEAFF.

This chain joins TRBV6-5 and TRBJ1-6; TRBD1 agrees at 10 bases. The CDR3 has 14 residues. In germline, CDR1 is MNHEY, CDR2 SVGAGI. The V gene end was trimmed by 6 bases and the J gene end by 11 bases; junction bases not matched to a gene: 7. In nucleotides, the CDR3 is TGTGCCAGCAGCCACCGGGACAGGGGCCCACCCCTCCACTTT. Encoded protein: CASSHRDRGPPLHF.

This clone was seen just once. The V gene is TRBV5-4, the J gene TRBJ2-7, with TRBD2 matching 7 bases. The CDR3 is made up of 14 amino acids. Trimming removed 4 bases from V and 3 bases from J; junction bases left unmatched: 7. Looked up from germline, CDR1 is SGHNT and CDR2 is YYREEE (reference sequence). CDR3 amino acids: CASSRSGNRYEQYF. The CDR3 DNA reads as TGTGCCAGCAGCCGGAGCGGGAACCGCTACGAGCAGTACTTC.

This chain links TRBV4-2 with TRBJ2-1; tentative D call: TRBD2 (6 bases). V lost 0 bases to trimming and J lost 8 bases, with 14 bases between them. The CDR3 spans 15 residues. The germline gives CDR1 LGHNA, CDR2 YNFKEQ. CDR3 amino acids: CASSQDPTRWDEQFF. In DNA form, the CDR3 reads TGTGCCAGCAGCCAAGATCCGACTAGATGGGATGAGCAGTTCTTC.

The rearrangement uses TRBV24-1 and TRBJ2-3; D is unclear. In germline, CDR1 is KGHDR, CDR2 SFDVKD. The ends were cut back, 0 bases at V and 4 bases at J, with 7 bases in the middle. The CDR3 length is 14 residues. The DNA for the CDR3 is TGTGCCACCAGTGATTTGCGCTCAGCAGATACGCAGTATTTT. Protein product: CATSDLRSADTQYF.

This clone showed up just once. This same CDR3 is encoded by further DNA sequences in the sample. The V call is TRBV28, the J call TRBJ2-7, with 11 nucleotides matching TRBD2. V gave up 5 bases and J gave up 0 bases; unmatched junction bases: 6. The CDR3 consists of 16 residues. Germline CDR1 is MDHEN and CDR2 is SYDVKM. CDR3 nucleotides: TGTGCCAGCAGTCTAGCCGGGACTAGCGGCTCCTACGAGCAGTACTTC. Translation gives CASSLAGTSGSYEQYF.

A single count supports this clone. The CDR3 DNA follows: TGTGCCAGCAGCCAACTCGGACAGGGGAGAAAGACCCAGTACTTC. Amino acids: CASSQLGQGRKTQYF. The genes are TRBV3-1 (or the pseudogene TRBV3-2) and TRBJ2-5, with 9 nucleotides matching TRBD1. Per the germline V gene, CDR1 is LGHDT and CDR2 is YNNKEL (reference sequence). The CDR3 spans 15 residues. Germline trimming cut 2 bases from V and 6 bases from J; bases unmatched to any gene: 7.

In its sample, this clone was seen a few times. The rearrangement links TRBV28 to TRBJ1-1; D unclear. Trimming stripped 2 bases from V and 0 bases from J, with 7 bases between. The CDR3 loop spans 14 amino acids. The germline CDR1 and CDR2 sequences are MDHEN and SYDVKM. The DNA of the CDR3 is TGTGCCAGCAGTTTACCGGGGTTGAACACTGAAGCTTTCTTT. This codes for CASSLPGLNTEAFF.

The chain joins TRBV19 to TRBJ1-2, with a tentative D call TRBD1 (6 bases). The CDR3 runs 14 residues. Germline CDR1 LNHDA, CDR2 SQIVND (reference sequence). V lost 3 bases and J lost 2, with 10 bases in between. The CDR3 nucleotides read TGTGCCAGTAGTATGGGACACCGCAACTATGGCTACACCTTC. Its protein product is CASSMGHRNYGYTF.

The chain recombines TRBV19 with TRBJ1-3; D is ambiguous. V was trimmed by 3 bases and J by 0 bases, leaving 6 bases between them. CDR1 and CDR2 (germline): LNHDA, SQIVND (reference sequence). This CDR3 is built from 14 residues. In DNA, the CDR3 is TGTGCCAGTAGTATTTCCCGCTCTGGAAACACCATATATTTT. It yields the protein CASSISRSGNTIYF. The full variable domain, completed using reference TRBV19 and TRBJ1-3, is DGGITQSPKYLFRKEGQNVTLSCEQNLNHDAMYWYRQDPGQGLRLIYYSQIVNDFQKGDIAEGYSVSREKKESFPLTVTSAQKNPTAFYLCASSISRSGNTIYFGEGSWLTVV.

The chain recombines TRBV10-1 with TRBJ2-5; weak D call: TRBD1 (6 bases). Germline CDR1 reads WNHNN; CDR2 reads SYGVQD (reference sequence). V lost 8 bases, J lost 1 base, and 14 bases lay in between. The CDR3 is 14 residues long. CDR3 nucleotides: TGCGCCAGCTCTTGGGACACGAGCCAAGAGACCCAGTACTTC. This sequence encodes CASSWDTSQETQYF.

The CDR3 nucleotides are TGTGCCAGCAAATTCCCACAGAACACTGAAGCTTTCTTT. Translation: CASKFPQNTEAFF. The chain is built from TRBV6-5 and TRBJ1-1; D uncertain. The CDR3 covers 13 residues. Germline lookup yields CDR1 MNHEY and CDR2 SVGAGI. The V end lost 7 bases, the J end lost 1 base, and 10 bases lay between the germline ends.

This chain links TRBV30 with TRBJ1-2; tentative D call: TRBD1 (5 bases). The CDR3 runs 14 residues. Germline values: CDR1 GTSNPN, CDR2 SVGIG (reference sequence). Trimming shortened V by 0 bases and J by 0 bases, and 8 bases separated the two germline ends. The CDR3 region has the DNA TGTGCCTGGAGTGTACACAGGTCTAACTATGGCTACACCTTC. Protein product: CAWSVHRSNYGYTF.

This chain connects TRBV27 to TRBJ2-1; 8 nucleotides agree with TRBD2. The germline V gene has CDR1 MNHEY and CDR2 SMNVEV (reference sequence). The CDR3 spans 14 residues. V dropped 2 bases and J dropped 8; count of bases not matched to a gene: 5. In DNA, the CDR3 is TGTGCCAGCAGTTTAGCGGGAGGAAGAGATGAGCAGTTCTTC. This encodes CASSLAGGRDEQFF.

The chain joins TRBV10-1 to TRBJ2-2, with TRBD2 matching 15 bases. CDR3 size: 17 residues. Germline trimming cut 3 bases from V and 9 bases from J; bases unmatched to any gene: 8. Germline CDR1 and CDR2: WNHNN and SYGVQD (reference sequence). The CDR3 DNA sequence: TGCGCCAGCAGTGACCCGGGACTAGCGGGAGGTGATTGGGAGCTGTTTTTT. Protein sequence: CASSDPGLAGGDWELFF.

The CDR3 spells CASSSLGRGPLRETQYF. As DNA, the CDR3 is TGTGCCAGCAGCTCGTTGGGGCGGGGCCCCCTCCGGGAGACCCAGTACTTC. This chain joins TRBV5-6 and TRBJ2-5; D might be TRBD2 (6 bases). V gave up 3 bases and J gave up 5 bases, with 23 bases separating them. The germline V gene has CDR1 SGHDT and CDR2 YYEEEE. This CDR3 is 17 amino acids long.

This clone was detected only once. The V and J genes are TRBV10-1 and TRBJ2-7; D not certain. Trimming took off 0 bases at V and 2 bases at J, with 14 bases between the two ends. CDR1 is WNHNN and CDR2 is SYGVQD in the germline V gene (reference sequence). This CDR3 comprises 16 residues. CDR3 nucleotide sequence: TGCGCCAGCAGTGAGTCGGTATGGGCCACGACCTACGAGCAGTACTTC. Its translation: CASSESVWATTYEQYF.

The rearrangement joins TRBV5-1 to TRBJ1-2; 9 nucleotides match TRBD1. Germline V CDR1 and CDR2: SGHRS, YFSETQ. V dropped 0 bases and J dropped 5; count of bases not matched to a gene: 5. This CDR3 contains 15 residues. The CDR3 is CASSLGPGQGYGYTF. CDR3 nucleotide sequence: TGCGCCAGCAGCTTGGGCCCGGGACAGGGTTATGGCTACACCTTC.